This entry lists 24 T cell receptor beta chains sequenced from one sample in a study of blood T cell repertoires in COVID-19. Here immunoSEQ multiplex PCR was the method, and the copy in TCRdb shows in-frame clones only, minus some. The sample lists approximately 190,000 clones, 75% to 90% seen once, with around 6.5% in the top ten. Sequencing was performed on peripheral blood. Every receptor here comes from a middle-aged woman with acute or convalescent COVID-19.

The rearrangement joins TRBV28 to TRBJ2-2, with TRBD2 matching 10 bases. This CDR3 contains 18 residues. V lost 3 bases to trimming and J lost 7 bases; unmatched junction nucleotides: 14. The germline V gene has CDR1 MDHEN and CDR2 SYDVKM. The CDR3: CASSFFNRRLAGVGELFF. CDR3 nucleotide sequence: TGTGCCAGCAGTTTTTTTAATCGGCGTCTAGCGGGGGTCGGGGAGCTGTTTTTT.

The chain recombines TRBV28 with TRBJ1-1, with D maybe TRBD1 (5 bases). CDR1 and CDR2 from the germline V gene are MDHEN and SYDVKM. This CDR3 is built from 14 residues. V lost 3 bases to trimming and J lost 7 bases, with 15 bases between them. The CDR3 nucleotides are TGTGCCAGCAGTTTGGGGGGGAGGCCTGTTGAAGCTTTCTTT. Translated, it gives CASSLGGRPVEAFF.

This clone appeared once. The rearrangement links TRBV28 to TRBJ1-5; tentative D call: TRBD1 (6 bases). The ends were cut back, 7 bases at V and 3 bases at J, with 13 bases in the middle. This CDR3 comprises 14 residues. Germline V CDR1 and CDR2: MDHEN, SYDVKM. This CDR3 is CASKQGNSNQPQHF. In nucleotides, the CDR3 is TGTGCCAGCAAACAGGGAAACTCCAATCAGCCCCAGCATTTT.

This clone occurred a few times. Distinct nucleotide sequences in the sample also encode this CDR3. This chain uses TRBV27 with TRBJ2-7; D is possibly TRBD1 (6 bases). The CDR3 consists of 13 residues. From germline, CDR1 is MNHEY and CDR2 SMNVEV (reference sequence). Between the trimmed V and J ends, which lost 6 bases and 1 base, there was a span of 10 bases. The CDR3 DNA is TGTGCCAGCAGAGGGGGAAATTCCTACGAGCAGTACTTC. It specifies CASRGGNSYEQYF.

The genes are TRBV5-4 and TRBJ2-2; TRBD1 agrees at 8 bases. Germline values: CDR1 SGHNT, CDR2 YYREEE (reference sequence). J lost 6 bases, V lost 4 bases, and 11 bases had no gene match. The CDR3 spans 16 residues. In DNA form, the CDR3 reads TGTGCCAGCAGCCCCCGACAGGGGCCCTTCGCCGGGGAGCTGTTTTTT. It specifies CASSPRQGPFAGELFF.

The chain links TRBV10-3 to TRBJ2-1; 8 nucleotides align to TRBD2. Germline CDR1 and CDR2: ENHRY and SYGVKD. The ends lost 6 bases at V and 3 bases at J; junction bases unmatched: 7. The CDR3 is 15 residues long. As DNA, the CDR3 is TGTGCCATCAGGGGGAGCGGGAGAGGCTACAATGAGCAGTTCTTC. Protein: CAIRGSGRGYNEQFF.

This clone occurred a few times. The V gene is TRBV11-2, the J gene TRBJ2-1, with 12 bases matching TRBD1. CDR3 length equals 14 residues. V shed 4 bases, J shed 8 bases, and the junction held 3 bases outside the gene matches. Germline V gene lookup returns CDR1 SGHAT and CDR2 FQNNGV. CDR3 nucleotides: TGTGCCAGCAGCTCCGGGACAGGGGGCGATGAGCAGTTCTTC. Protein: CASSSGTGGDEQFF.

V gene TRBV9 combines with J gene TRBJ1-2, with TRBD1 identical over 8 bases. CDR1 is SGDLS and CDR2 is YYNGEE in the germline V gene. The CDR3 length is 15 residues. Losses at the gene ends were 0 bases for V and 8 bases for J; bases not matched to a gene: 9. In nucleotides, the CDR3 is TGTGCCAGCAGCGTAGGTCCAGGGGGCTATAGAGGCTACACCTTC. Translated, it gives CASSVGPGGYRGYTF.

The rearrangement joins TRBV30 to TRBJ2-7; 10 bases align to TRBD1. The CDR3 covers 12 residues. Trimming cost V 7 bases and J 4 bases; bases outside gene matches: 4. In germline, CDR1 is GTSNPN, CDR2 SVGIG (reference sequence). CDR3 coding DNA: TGTGCCTATCGACAGGGGGCTTACGAGCAGTACTTC. Encoded protein: CAYRQGAYEQYF.

The sample holds a few counts of this clone. This sequence joins TRBV28 and TRBJ2-7; 7 bases line up with TRBD1. Germline lookup yields CDR1 MDHEN and CDR2 SYDVKM. With V trimmed by 5 bases and J by 2 bases, 6 bases remained unmatched. The CDR3 is 14 residues long. The CDR3 here is CASSGDSLPYEQYF. The CDR3, as DNA: TGTGCCAGCAGTGGGGACAGCTTACCCTACGAGCAGTACTTC.

The chain carries TRBV10-3 and TRBJ2-7; D gene ambiguous. This CDR3 comprises 14 residues. Germline CDR1 ENHRY, CDR2 SYGVKD. With 2 bases removed from V and 2 bases from J, the gap between germline ends came to 10 bases. The CDR3 nucleotides are TGTGCCATCAGTGAGCCCCTCCTACCCTACGAGCAGTACTTC. Its translation: CAISEPLLPYEQYF.

This clone was recorded only once. The V and J genes are TRBV3-1 (or the pseudogene TRBV3-2) and TRBJ1-2, with unresolved D. The CDR3 has 12 residues. V shed 6 bases and J shed 8 bases, with 13 bases lying between them. Germline lookup yields CDR1 LGHDT and CDR2 YNNKEL (reference sequence). In DNA, the CDR3 is TGTGCCAGCAGTACGAATATGAGGGGCTACACCTTC. Translation: CASSTNMRGYTF.

This chain uses TRBV5-5 with TRBJ2-5; D is perhaps TRBD1 (6 bases). Trimming stripped 1 base from V and 2 bases from J, with 9 bases between. Germline assignment: CDR1 SGHKS and CDR2 YYEKEE (reference sequence). The CDR3 covers 14 residues. CDR3 coding DNA: TGTGCCAGCAGCTTGCCAGGGGAACAAGAGACCCAGTACTTC. Encoded protein: CASSLPGEQETQYF.

The chain couples TRBV7-8 to TRBJ1-6; TRBD1 matches 7 bases. V lost 6 bases and J lost 5; bases outside the gene matches: 10. Germline lookup yields CDR1 SGHVS and CDR2 FQNEAQ. The CDR3 loop spans 16 amino acids. The CDR3 here is CASRTQSGQNNSPLHF. DNA of the CDR3: TGTGCCAGCAGGACTCAATCGGGACAGAATAATTCACCCCTCCACTTT.

The chain links TRBV9 to TRBJ1-1; D is unresolved. V dropped 3 bases and J dropped 3 bases, with 9 bases sitting between them. Germline V gene lookup returns CDR1 SGDLS and CDR2 YYNGEE. There are 13 residues in the CDR3. The CDR3 bases are TGTGCCAGCAGCGCCTCAGGTTACACTGAAGCTTTCTTT. It is translated as CASSASGYTEAFF.

The chain has TRBV9 and TRBJ1-6; possible D gene TRBD1, 5 bases. The CDR3 runs 15 residues. The germline V gene encodes CDR1 SGDLS and CDR2 YYNGEE. V lost 3 bases and J lost 7, with 14 bases in between. CDR3 residues: CASSDVGGGNSPLHF. DNA for the CDR3: TGTGCCAGCAGCGACGTCGGGGGAGGCAATTCACCCCTCCACTTT.

The J gene is TRBJ2-6, the V gene TRBV10-1, with TRBD1 matching 8 bases. This CDR3 is 16 amino acids long. CDR1 is WNHNN, CDR2 SYGVQD, per germline (reference sequence). J lost 3 bases, V lost 8 bases, and 9 bases had no gene match. The CDR3 sequence is CASGTGGLGGANVLTF. DNA for the CDR3: TGCGCCAGCGGGACAGGAGGCCTTGGTGGGGCCAACGTCCTGACTTTC.

The chain joins TRBV5-1 to TRBJ2-3; 7 bases fit TRBD2. The CDR3 sequence is 14 residues long. V lost 1 base, J lost 1 base, and 0 bases stayed unmatched. Germline V lookup: CDR1 SGHRS, CDR2 YFSETQ. The CDR3 here is CASSLTSGTDTQYF. CDR3 nucleotide sequence: TGCGCCAGCAGCTTGACTAGCGGCACAGATACGCAGTATTTT.

The V gene is TRBV28, the J gene TRBJ1-6, with 9 bases lining up with TRBD1. CDR3 size: 18 residues. V shed 5 bases, J shed 9 bases, and the junction held 17 bases outside the gene matches. Germline CDR1 and CDR2: MDHEN and SYDVKM. The CDR3 DNA is TGTGCCAGCAGTGCCCGGGGGACAGGGACGTCGGCGATTTCACCCCTCCACTTT. Amino acids: CASSARGTGTSAISPLHF.

The rearrangement uses TRBV24-1 and TRBJ1-1; a possible D gene is TRBD1 (5 bases). There are 16 residues in the CDR3. V lost 3 bases, J lost 1 base, and 14 bases lay in between. CDR1 and CDR2 (germline): KGHDR, SFDVKD. This CDR3 reads CATSDGSGHTNTEAFF. The CDR3 nucleotides are TGTGCCACCAGTGATGGATCAGGGCATACGAACACTGAAGCTTTCTTT.

The V call is TRBV2, the J call TRBJ2-7; 8 bases match TRBD1. The germline V gene has CDR1 SNHLY and CDR2 FYNNEI. CDR3 size: 13 residues. V shed 6 bases, J shed 5 bases, and the junction held 6 bases outside the gene matches. The CDR3 loop is CASRRQGSHEQYF. CDR3 coding DNA: TGTGCCAGCAGGCGACAGGGGTCCCACGAGCAGTACTTC.

The gene calls are TRBV27 and TRBJ1-2; 7 bases align to TRBD1. This CDR3 region has 14 residues. J lost 0 bases, V lost 6 bases, and 4 bases had no gene match. The germline V gene encodes CDR1 MNHEY and CDR2 SMNVEV (reference sequence). The CDR3 loop is CASRGQPTNYGYTF. The CDR3 nucleotides read TGTGCCAGCAGGGGACAGCCGACTAACTATGGCTACACCTTC.

The chain couples TRBV7-9 to TRBJ1-2, with a tentative D call TRBD1 (6 bases). V was clipped by 5 bases and J by 4 bases, with 14 bases between them. The germline gives CDR1 SEHNR, CDR2 FQNEAQ (reference sequence). The CDR3 runs 14 residues. DNA of the CDR3: TGTGCCAGCAGCCCGGGGGGGCTCTCCTATGGCTACACCTTC. Translating gives CASSPGGLSYGYTF.

J is TRBJ1-2 and V is TRBV2, with D possibly being TRBD1 (6 bases). V lost 8 bases and J 2 bases, leaving 9 bases between the germline ends. Per germline, CDR1 SNHLY and CDR2 FYNNEI. There are 12 residues in the CDR3. The CDR3 spells CASRTVNYGYTF. Written as DNA, the CDR3 is TGTGCCAGCCGGACAGTAAACTATGGCTACACCTTC.